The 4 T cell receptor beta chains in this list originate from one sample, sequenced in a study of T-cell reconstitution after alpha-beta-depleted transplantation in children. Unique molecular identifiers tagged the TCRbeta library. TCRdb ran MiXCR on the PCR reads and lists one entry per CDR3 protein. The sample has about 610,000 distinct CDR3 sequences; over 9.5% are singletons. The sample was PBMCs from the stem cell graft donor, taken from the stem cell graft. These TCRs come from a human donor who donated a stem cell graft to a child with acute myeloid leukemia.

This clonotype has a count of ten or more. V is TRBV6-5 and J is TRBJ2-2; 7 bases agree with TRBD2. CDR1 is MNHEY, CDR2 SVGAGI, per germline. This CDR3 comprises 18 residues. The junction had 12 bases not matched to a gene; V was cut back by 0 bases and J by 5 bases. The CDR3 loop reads CASSYSHGGGSRTGELFF. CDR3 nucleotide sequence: TGTGCCAGCAGTTACTCCCATGGTGGCGGGAGTCGGACCGGGGAGCTGTTTTTT.

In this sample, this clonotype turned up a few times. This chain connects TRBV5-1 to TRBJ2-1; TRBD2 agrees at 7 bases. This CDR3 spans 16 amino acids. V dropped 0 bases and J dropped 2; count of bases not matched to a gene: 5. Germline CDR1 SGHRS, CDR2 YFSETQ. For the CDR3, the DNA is TGCGCCAGCAGCTTGGTGGCGGGAGCTACCTACAATGAGCAGTTCTTC. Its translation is CASSLVAGATYNEQFF.

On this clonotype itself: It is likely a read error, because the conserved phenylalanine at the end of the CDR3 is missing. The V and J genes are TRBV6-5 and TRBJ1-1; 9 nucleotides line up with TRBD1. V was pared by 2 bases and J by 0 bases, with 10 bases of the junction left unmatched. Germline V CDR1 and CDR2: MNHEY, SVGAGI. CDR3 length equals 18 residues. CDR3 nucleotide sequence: TGTGCCAGCAGTTACGGGGTGGGACAGGGTCGCTTGAACACTGAAGCTTTCCTT. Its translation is CASSYGVGQGRLNTEAFL.

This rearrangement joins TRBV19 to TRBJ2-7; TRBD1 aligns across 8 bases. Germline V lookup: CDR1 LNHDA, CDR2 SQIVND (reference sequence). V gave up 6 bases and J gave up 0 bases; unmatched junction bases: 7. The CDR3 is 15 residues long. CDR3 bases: TGTGCCAGTAGCCACCGGGACAGGAGCTCCTACGAGCAGTACTTC. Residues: CASSHRDRSSYEQYF. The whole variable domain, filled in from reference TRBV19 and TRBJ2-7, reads DGGITQSPKYLFRKEGQNVTLSCEQNLNHDAMYWYRQDPGQGLRLIYYSQIVNDFQKGDIAEGYSVSREKKESFPLTVTSAQKNPTAFYLCASSHRDRSSYEQYFGPGTRLTVT.